The 19 T cell receptor beta chains below were found in one sample sequenced in a study of cytomegalovirus exposure and HLA in healthy donors. The PCR was carried out with 60 Vbeta primers and 13 Jbeta primers. Using immunoSEQ multiplex PCR, the repertoire was profiled, and TCRdb retains in-frame clones only, with some absent. The sample holds over 30,000 clones, 80% to 90% seen once. Sequences were obtained from PBMCs. All receptors derive from a middle-aged woman in good health and CMV-seropositive.

The chain is built from TRBV6-6 and TRBJ1-4; D is possibly TRBD1 (5 bases). Trimming shortened V by 0 bases and J by 5 bases, and 13 bases separated the two germline ends. This CDR3 region has 16 residues. Germline CDR1 is MNHNY and CDR2 is SVGAGI (reference sequence). The CDR3 sequence is CASSYSIGQRNEKLFF. The DNA for the CDR3 is TGTGCCAGCAGTTACTCGATAGGACAAAGGAATGAAAAACTGTTTTTT.

The chain links TRBV4-1 to TRBJ2-2; 9 nucleotides match TRBD1. Germline V gene data show CDR1 as MGHRA and CDR2 as YSYEKL. V shed 4 bases and J 4 bases; nucleotides not matched to a gene: 7. The CDR3 totals 16 residues. The CDR3 nucleotides read TGCGCCAGCAGCCTGGGGACAGGGCAGCTCACCGGGGAGCTGTTTTTT. Translating gives CASSLGTGQLTGELFF.

This chain joins TRBV18 and TRBJ2-3; 7 bases line up with TRBD1. J gave up 5 bases and V 2 bases, and 7 bases lay outside the gene matches. The germline V gene has CDR1 KGHSH and CDR2 LQKENI. The CDR3 length is 15 residues. The CDR3 DNA follows: TGTGCCAGCTCACCAACAGGGGCGAACTTAGATACGCAGTATTTT. It is translated as CASSPTGANLDTQYF. The variable domain in full, completed from reference TRBV18 and TRBJ2-3, reads NAGVMQNPRHLVRRRGQEARLRCSPMKGHSHVYWYRQLPEEGLKFMVYLQKENIIDESGMPKERFSAEFPKEGPSILRIQQVVRGDSAAYFCASSPTGANLDTQYFGPGTRLTVL.

The chain links TRBV5-1 to TRBJ1-1; perhaps TRBD1 as D (5 bases). The CDR3 has 16 residues. V dropped 0 bases and J dropped 5 bases, with 17 bases sitting between them. CDR1 and CDR2 (germline): SGHRS, YFSETQ. DNA of the CDR3: TGCGCCAGCAGCTTGGCCTCGGGGGGGAGGTGGACTGAAGCTTTCTTT. It is translated as CASSLASGGRWTEAFF.

V usage is TRBV25-1 and J usage is TRBJ1-1, with D hard to call. The CDR3 contains 15 residues. V was trimmed by 4 bases and J by 2 bases, leaving 14 bases between them. The germline V gene encodes CDR1 MGHDK and CDR2 SYGVNS. CDR3 bases: TGTGCCAGCAGTGGGACTGTGATGGGAAACACTGAAGCTTTCTTT. It codes for CASSGTVMGNTEAFF. The full variable domain, in which reference TRBV25-1 and TRBJ1-1 provide the parts outside the CDR3, is EADIYQTPRYLVIGTGKKITLECSQTMGHDKMYWYQQDPGMELHLIHYSYGVNSTEKGDLSSESTVSRIRTEHFPLTLESARPSHTSQYLCASSGTVMGNTEAFFGQGTRLTVV.

A few counts support this clone. The chain has TRBV6-1 and TRBJ1-3; a possible D gene is TRBD1 (6 bases). Germline values: CDR1 MNHNS, CDR2 SASEGT. There are 15 residues in the CDR3. The V end was cut by 2 bases, the J end by 5 bases, with 13 bases between. Here the CDR3 DNA reads TGTGCCAGCAGTGAAACTAGGCAGGGGAGAAACACCATATATTTT. Residues: CASSETRQGRNTIYF.

This sequence joins TRBV28 and TRBJ1-4, with D perhaps TRBD1 (6 bases). The V and J ends lost 4 bases and 3 bases respectively, with 9 bases between them. Germline assignment: CDR1 MDHEN and CDR2 SYDVKM. This CDR3 region has 14 residues. Written as DNA, the CDR3 is TGTGCCAGCAGTTACCGACAGGCTAATGAAAAACTGTTTTTT. Its translation is CASSYRQANEKLFF.

V and J are TRBV6-1 and TRBJ1-6, with D possibly TRBD1 on 6 matching bases. The length of the CDR3 is 15 residues. Germline CDR1 and CDR2: MNHNS and SASEGT. V gave up 3 bases and J gave up 7 bases, with 13 bases separating them. CDR3 protein: CASSEGAGNNSPLHF. CDR3 sequence (DNA): TGTGCCAGCAGTGAGGGGGCAGGGAACAATTCACCCCTCCACTTT.

The chain combines TRBV2 with TRBJ1-1; 7 bases agree with TRBD1. CDR1 and CDR2 (germline): SNHLY, FYNNEI. This CDR3 contains 13 residues. Trimming took 6 bases from V and 4 from J; bases not matched to a gene: 5. CDR3 DNA sequence: TGTGCCAGCAGAACAGGGGAGAGCACTGAAGCTTTCTTT. Amino acids: CASRTGESTEAFF.

CDR3 bases: TGTGCCAGCAGTCCCACTACTAGCGGGGGGGCAAAGACCCAGTACTTC. It encodes CASSPTTSGGAKTQYF. The rearrangement joins TRBV5-4 to TRBJ2-5, with 13 bases matching TRBD2. The germline V gene has CDR1 SGHNT and CDR2 YYREEE (reference sequence). The CDR3 loop spans 16 amino acids. Losses at the gene ends were 5 bases for V and 6 bases for J; bases not matched to a gene: 10.

The CDR3 nucleotides are TGTGCCAGCAGCCCCCCCGGGGAGCGGGGGGGTCTCGGGGAGCTGTTTTTT. Its protein is CASSPPGERGGLGELFF. This rearrangement joins TRBV7-2 to TRBJ2-2, with TRBD2 identical over 10 bases. The CDR3 spans 17 residues. Germline CDR1 reads SGHTA; CDR2 reads FQGNSA. V gave up 5 bases and J gave up 7 bases; unmatched junction bases: 13.

The chain is built from TRBV7-9 and TRBJ2-1; a possible D gene is TRBD2 (6 bases). The V end was cut by 3 bases, the J end by 8 bases, with 8 bases between. The CDR3 covers 12 residues. Germline V CDR1 and CDR2: SEHNR, FQNEAQ (reference sequence). In DNA form, the CDR3 reads TGTGCCAGCAGCTTGACGGGGGATGAGCAGTTCTTC. It specifies CASSLTGDEQFF.

The V call is TRBV19, the J call TRBJ2-1; 9 bases agree with TRBD2. Germline CDR1 is LNHDA and CDR2 is SQIVND (reference sequence). The CDR3 runs 14 residues. Losses at the gene ends were 7 bases for V and 4 bases for J; bases not matched to a gene: 5. CDR3 in DNA: TGTGCCAGTAAGGGCGGGGGGGGATACAATGAGCAGTTCTTC. This gives the protein CASKGGGGYNEQFF. The full variable domain, rest sourced from reference TRBV19 and TRBJ2-1, is DGGITQSPKYLFRKEGQNVTLSCEQNLNHDAMYWYRQDPGQGLRLIYYSQIVNDFQKGDIAEGYSVSREKKESFPLTVTSAQKNPTAFYLCASKGGGGYNEQFFGPGTRLTVL.

The chain combines TRBV6-6 with TRBJ1-6; no clear D gene. Trimming removed 5 bases at V and 6 bases at J, with 14 bases between. The CDR3 is made up of 15 amino acids. Germline V lookup: CDR1 MNHNY, CDR2 SVGAGI (reference sequence). For the CDR3, the DNA is TGTGCCAGCAGTCACCGGGTTACTTTTAATTCACCCCTCCACTTT. Its translation: CASSHRVTFNSPLHF.

The V and J genes are TRBV19 and TRBJ2-1; the match to TRBD2 covers 7 bases. With 4 bases clipped from V and 9 bases from J, the junction kept 12 bases outside the gene matches. This CDR3 is built from 15 residues. From germline, CDR1 is LNHDA and CDR2 SQIVND (reference sequence). The CDR3 DNA reads TGTGCCAGTAGTAGGGAGGGGACCGGGAATAGTGAGCAGTTCTTC. Translating gives CASSREGTGNSEQFF.

The DNA of the CDR3 is TGTGCCAGCAGGAGCGACAGGGTTTGGGAGCAGTACTTC. Translation gives CASRSDRVWEQYF. J is TRBJ2-7 and V is TRBV7-9; 7 bases map to TRBD1. V shed 6 bases, J shed 7 bases, and the junction held 9 bases outside the gene matches. CDR1 and CDR2 from the germline V gene are SEHNR and FQNEAQ (reference sequence). This CDR3 is 13 amino acids long. Using reference TRBV7-9 and TRBJ2-7 for the parts outside the CDR3, the full variable domain is DTGVSQNPRHKITKRGQNVTFRCDPISEHNRLYWYRQTLGQGPEFLTYFQNEAQLEKSRLLSDRFSAERPKGSFSTLEIQRTEQGDSAMYLCASRSDRVWEQYFGPGTRLTVT.

This clone has just one count. This chain uses TRBV10-3 with TRBJ1-2; D is unresolved. Germline V gives CDR1 ENHRY, CDR2 SYGVKD. The CDR3 is 14 amino acids. Trimming shortened V by 0 bases and J by 3 bases, and 8 bases separated the two germline ends. CDR3 loop: CAISESSSDYGYTF. DNA of the CDR3: TGTGCCATCAGTGAGTCCAGTAGCGACTATGGCTACACCTTC.

The chain recombines TRBV27 with TRBJ1-1, with 7 positions matching TRBD1. V lost 7 bases and J lost 4; bases outside the gene matches: 0. Germline lookup yields CDR1 MNHEY and CDR2 SMNVEV (reference sequence). The CDR3 is made up of 11 amino acids. The CDR3 reads CASTGGTEAFF. Written as DNA, the CDR3 is TGTGCCAGCACAGGGGGCACTGAAGCTTTCTTT.

This clone appeared once. The gene calls are TRBV29-1 and TRBJ1-1; weak D call: TRBD1 (5 bases). The germline V gene encodes CDR1 SQVTM and CDR2 ANQGSEA. V was cut by 2 bases and J by 0 bases, with 7 bases left in between. The CDR3 is made up of 13 amino acids. In DNA, the CDR3 is TGCAGCGTTGAAACGACAGTGAACACTGAAGCTTTCTTT. Translating it yields CSVETTVNTEAFF.